These 18 T cell receptor beta chains were sequenced from one sample in a study of T-cell memory formation after mild COVID-19. One entry per CDR3 protein, called by TCRdb with MiXCR from the 5' RACE reads. The sample includes just over 400,000 distinct CDR3 sequences, 20% to 25% seen only once; the top ten take roughly 13%. The sequenced sample consisted of PBMCs or a T cell subset sorted from them (not recorded which). The receptors originated from an adult woman who had mild COVID-19 (a few samples of this study predate the infection). Cell type and time point are not known.

This clonotype was counted ten times or more. CDR3 residues: CSVEGDSSYEQYF. The CDR3 coding sequence is TGCAGCGTTGAAGGGGATAGCTCCTACGAGCAGTACTTC. The rearrangement joins TRBV29-1 to TRBJ2-7; no clear D gene. Germline lookup yields CDR1 SQVTM and CDR2 ANQGSEA. The CDR3 is 13 amino acids. With 1 base removed from V and 0 bases from J, the gap between germline ends came to 7 bases.

This clonotype showed up just a few times. The chain carries TRBV5-1 and TRBJ2-3, with D possibly being TRBD1 (6 bases). In germline, CDR1 is SGHRS, CDR2 YFSETQ. V shed 0 bases and J shed 1 base, with 15 bases lying between them. The CDR3 has 17 amino acids. This chain's CDR3 is CASSLGHRDTRTDTQYF. CDR3 in DNA: TGCGCCAGCAGCTTGGGCCACCGGGACACCCGCACAGATACGCAGTATTTT.

V usage is TRBV5-1 and J usage is TRBJ1-6; D not certain. The CDR3 is 15 amino acids. Germline-derived CDR1 and CDR2 are SGHRS and YFSETQ. The V end lost 4 bases, the J end lost 3 bases, and 11 bases lay between the germline ends. The CDR3 nucleotides are TGCGCCAGCAGCGGAGGAACCGACTATAATTCACCCCTCCACTTT. Its translation: CASSGGTDYNSPLHF.

This clonotype was detected a few times. V usage is TRBV11-2 and J usage is TRBJ2-7; TRBD1 or TRBD2 may be the D gene (6 bases each). Germline CDR1 SGHAT, CDR2 FQNNGV. V shed 3 bases and J shed 5 bases, with 14 bases lying between them. The CDR3 has 14 residues. The CDR3 spells CASSFGGPEDEQYF. CDR3 in DNA: TGTGCCAGCAGCTTCGGGGGCCCGGAAGACGAGCAGTACTTC.

This clonotype was seen a handful of times. This chain connects TRBV5-1 to TRBJ2-7, with TRBD1 as a possible D gene (6 bases). There are 14 residues in the CDR3. Germline V gene sequence: CDR1 SGHRS, CDR2 YFSETQ. V lost 0 bases, J lost 4 bases, and 11 bases lay in between. CDR3 region: CASSLVTGIYEQYF. CDR3 sequence (DNA): TGCGCCAGCAGCTTGGTAACAGGGATATACGAGCAGTACTTC.

This sequence joins TRBV6-2 or TRBV6-3 and TRBJ2-3; 12 positions agree with TRBD2. This CDR3 has 19 amino acids. V trimming: 5 bases; J trimming: 0 bases; junction bases outside the gene matches: 12. Germline V CDR1 and CDR2: MNHEY, SVGEGT. The CDR3: CASSHGLAGSLPSTDTQYF. The DNA for the CDR3 is TGTGCCAGCAGTCACGGACTAGCGGGGAGCCTCCCTAGCACAGATACGCAGTATTTT.

The J gene is TRBJ2-7, the V gene TRBV15, with 9 bases aligning to TRBD2. CDR1 and CDR2 from the germline V gene are LNHNV and YYDKDF (reference sequence). The CDR3 runs 13 residues. Trimming removed 6 bases from V and 4 bases from J; junction bases left unmatched: 4. The CDR3 DNA sequence: TGTGCCACCAGTGAGCGGGAGGTTTACGAGCAGTACTTC. Protein sequence: CATSEREVYEQYF.

Only a few counts were recorded for this clonotype. This sequence joins TRBV29-1 and TRBJ2-3; D ambiguous. Germline assignment: CDR1 SQVTM and CDR2 ANQGSEA. Trimming took 3 bases from V and 1 from J, leaving 11 bases between them. The CDR3 covers 14 residues. In nucleotides, the CDR3 is TGCAGCGTTGATACCGGGTTCGGCACAGATACGCAGTATTTT. The encoded protein is CSVDTGFGTDTQYF.

The J gene is TRBJ2-4, the V gene TRBV12-3 or TRBV12-4; a possible D gene is TRBD1 (7 bases). Trimming left V 3 bases short and J 13 bases short, with 13 bases between. This CDR3 has 12 residues. CDR3 sequence reads: CASSFAGGFQYF. The DNA for the CDR3 is TGTGCCAGCAGTTTCGCAGGGGGGTTCCAGTACTTC.

This clonotype has a handful of counts. The chain is built from TRBV29-1 and TRBJ2-5; no clear D gene. The CDR3 covers 13 residues. From germline, CDR1 is SQVTM and CDR2 ANQGSEA. V dropped 8 bases and J dropped 7 bases, with 20 bases sitting between them. CDR3 nucleotide sequence: TGCAGCCTAAGGGTTAGCTCCGAAGGGACCCAGTACTTC. This gives the protein CSLRVSSEGTQYF.

The DNA for the CDR3 is TGTGCCACCAGCAGAGATCGGCTAGATTCGAATACGCAGTATTTT. This encodes CATSRDRLDSNTQYF. V gene TRBV15 combines with J gene TRBJ2-3, with D uncertain. This CDR3 has 15 residues. The germline V gene has CDR1 LNHNV and CDR2 YYDKDF (reference sequence). V was cut by 0 bases and J by 7 bases, with 14 bases left in between.

The chain recombines TRBV30 with TRBJ2-2; D is unclear. Germline V gene data show CDR1 as GTSNPN and CDR2 as SVGIG (reference sequence). V was pared by 4 bases and J by 2 bases, with 5 bases between. The CDR3 extends over 12 amino acids. CDR3 coding DNA: TGTGCCTGGAATAGTAACACCGGGGAGCTGTTTTTT. It specifies CAWNSNTGELFF.

This clonotype has a handful of counts. V is TRBV12-3 or TRBV12-4 and J is TRBJ2-2, with TRBD2 matching 11 bases. V dropped 5 bases and J dropped 6; count of bases not matched to a gene: 8. The CDR3 extends over 16 amino acids. CDR3 residues: CASSLYTSGSPGELFF. The CDR3 DNA reads as TGTGCCAGCAGTCTCTACACTAGCGGGAGTCCCGGGGAGCTGTTTTTT.

The gene calls are TRBV20-1 and TRBJ1-1; D gene uncertain. Trimming removed 0 bases from V and 4 bases from J, with 9 bases in between. This CDR3 contains 13 residues. Germline CDR1 is DFQATT and CDR2 is SNEGSKA (reference sequence). The CDR3 loop is CSARDPLTTEAFF. CDR3 coding DNA: TGCAGTGCTAGAGACCCATTAACCACTGAAGCTTTCTTT.

The genes are TRBV4-3 and TRBJ2-6, with 7 bases matching TRBD1. V was pared by 4 bases and J by 1 base, with 1 base of the junction left unmatched. Germline assignment: CDR1 LGHNA and CDR2 YSLEER. The CDR3 is made up of 15 amino acids. CDR3 protein: CASSPTGSGANVLTF. For the CDR3, the DNA is TGCGCCAGCAGCCCGACAGGGTCTGGGGCCAACGTCCTGACTTTC.

This rearrangement joins TRBV15 to TRBJ2-7; the D is unclear. The CDR3 has 13 residues. V lost 2 bases and J lost 3, with 8 bases in between. Germline loops: CDR1 LNHNV, CDR2 YYDKDF (reference sequence). CDR3 amino acids: CATSRSNRYEQYF. The CDR3 DNA is TGTGCCACCAGCAGATCGAACCGCTACGAGCAGTACTTC. The whole variable domain, remainder taken from reference TRBV15 and TRBJ2-7, is DAMVIQNPRYQVTQFGKPVTLSCSQTLNHNVMYWYQQKSSQAPKLLFHYYDKDFNNEADTPDNFQSRRPNTSFCFLDIRSPGLGDTAMYLCATSRSNRYEQYFGPGTRLTVT.

This clonotype occurred a few times. The CDR3 loop reads CASSSMDTFFYNEQFF. DNA of the CDR3: TGTGCCAGCAGCTCCATGGACACCTTCTTCTACAATGAGCAGTTCTTC. The chain employs TRBV7-9 and TRBJ2-1; perhaps TRBD1 as D (5 bases). Germline values: CDR1 SEHNR, CDR2 FQNEAQ (reference sequence). The CDR3 extends over 16 amino acids. Trimming shortened V by 4 bases and J by 3 bases, and 16 bases separated the two germline ends.

The rearrangement joins TRBV5-1 to TRBJ1-5; a possible D gene is TRBD1 (5 bases). The CDR3 covers 15 residues. Trimming took 3 bases from V and 4 from J, leaving 14 bases between them. Looked up from germline, CDR1 is SGHRS and CDR2 is YFSETQ. The CDR3: CASSWEGTPNQPQHF. CDR3 DNA: TGCGCCAGCAGCTGGGAGGGGACCCCAAATCAGCCCCAGCATTTT.